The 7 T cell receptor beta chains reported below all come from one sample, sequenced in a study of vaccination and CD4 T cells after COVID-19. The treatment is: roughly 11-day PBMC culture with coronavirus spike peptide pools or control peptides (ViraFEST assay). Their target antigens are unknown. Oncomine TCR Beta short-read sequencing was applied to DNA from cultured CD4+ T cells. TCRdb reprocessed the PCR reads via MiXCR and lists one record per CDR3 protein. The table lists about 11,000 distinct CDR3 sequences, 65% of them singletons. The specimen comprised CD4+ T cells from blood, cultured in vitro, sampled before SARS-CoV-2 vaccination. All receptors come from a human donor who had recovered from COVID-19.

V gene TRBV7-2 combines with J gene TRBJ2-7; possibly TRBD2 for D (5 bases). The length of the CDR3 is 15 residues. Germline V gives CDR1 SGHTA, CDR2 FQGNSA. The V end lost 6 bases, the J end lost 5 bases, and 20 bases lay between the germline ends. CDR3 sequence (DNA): TGTGCCAGCAGAATGACGGGGTCCCTTTGGAACGAGCAGTACTTC. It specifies CASRMTGSLWNEQYF.

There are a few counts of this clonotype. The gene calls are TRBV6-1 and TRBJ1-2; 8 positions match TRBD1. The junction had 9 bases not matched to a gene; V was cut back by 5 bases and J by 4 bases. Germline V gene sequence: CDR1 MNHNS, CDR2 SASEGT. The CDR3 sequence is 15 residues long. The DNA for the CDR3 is TGTGCCAGCAGTCCCACAGGGGGTAGGGGCTATGGCTACACCTTC. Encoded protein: CASSPTGGRGYGYTF.

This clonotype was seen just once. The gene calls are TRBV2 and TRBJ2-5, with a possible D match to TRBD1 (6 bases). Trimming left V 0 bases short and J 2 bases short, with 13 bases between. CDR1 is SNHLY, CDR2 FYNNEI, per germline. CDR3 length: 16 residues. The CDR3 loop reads CASSEALGRGQETQYF. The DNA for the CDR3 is TGTGCCAGCAGTGAAGCGTTGGGCAGGGGACAAGAGACCCAGTACTTC.

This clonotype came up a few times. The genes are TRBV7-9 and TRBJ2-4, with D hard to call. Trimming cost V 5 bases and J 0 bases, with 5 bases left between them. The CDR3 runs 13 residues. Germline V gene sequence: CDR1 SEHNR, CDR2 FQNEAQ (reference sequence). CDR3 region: CASSAPAKNIQYF. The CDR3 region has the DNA TGTGCCAGCAGCGCCCCAGCCAAAAACATTCAGTACTTC.

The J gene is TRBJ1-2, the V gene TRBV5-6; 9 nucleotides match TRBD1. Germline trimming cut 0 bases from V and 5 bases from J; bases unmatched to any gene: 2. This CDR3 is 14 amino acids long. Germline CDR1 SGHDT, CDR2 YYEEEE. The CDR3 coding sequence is TGTGCCAGCAGCTTGGAGGGGACAGGGTATGGCTACACCTTC. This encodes CASSLEGTGYGYTF.

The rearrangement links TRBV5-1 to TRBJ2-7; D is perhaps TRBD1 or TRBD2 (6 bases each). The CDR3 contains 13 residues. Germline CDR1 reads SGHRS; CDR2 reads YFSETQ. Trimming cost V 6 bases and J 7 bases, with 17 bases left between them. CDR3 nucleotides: TGCGCCAGCAACTACGGGGGCGAGGGTGAGCAGTACTTC. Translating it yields CASNYGGEGEQYF.

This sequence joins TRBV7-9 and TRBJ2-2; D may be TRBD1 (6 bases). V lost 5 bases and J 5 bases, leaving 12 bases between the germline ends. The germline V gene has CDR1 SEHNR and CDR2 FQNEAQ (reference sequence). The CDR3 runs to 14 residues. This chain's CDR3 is CASSIDRKTGELFF. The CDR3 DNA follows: TGTGCCAGCAGCATTGACAGGAAAACCGGGGAGCTGTTTTTT.